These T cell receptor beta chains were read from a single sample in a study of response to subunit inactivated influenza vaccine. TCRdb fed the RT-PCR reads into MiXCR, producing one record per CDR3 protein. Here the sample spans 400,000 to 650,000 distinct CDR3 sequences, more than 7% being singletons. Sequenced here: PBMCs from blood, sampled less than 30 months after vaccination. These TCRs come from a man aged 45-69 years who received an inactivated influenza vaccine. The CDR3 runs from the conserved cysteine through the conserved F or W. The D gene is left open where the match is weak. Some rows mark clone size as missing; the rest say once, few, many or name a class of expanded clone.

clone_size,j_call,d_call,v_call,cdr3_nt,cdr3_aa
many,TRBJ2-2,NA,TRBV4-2,TGTGCCAGCAGCCAGGGGGGAGTGAACACCGGGGAGCTGTTTTTT,CASSQGGVNTGELFF
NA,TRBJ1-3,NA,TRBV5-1,TGCGCCAGCAGTACGATGGGTGACTTCTCTGGAAACACCATATATTTT,CASSTMGDFSGNTIYF
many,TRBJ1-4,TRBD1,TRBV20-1,TGCAGTGCTAGAGATTCGACAGGGGTCGGGGAAAAACTGTTTTTT,CSARDSTGVGEKLFF
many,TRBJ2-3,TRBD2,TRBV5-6,TGTGCCAGCAGCTGGGCCCAGACTAGCGGGAATGCAGATACGCAGTATTTT,CASSWAQTSGNADTQYF
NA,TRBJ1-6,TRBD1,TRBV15,TGTGCCACCAGCAGAGGAGGGGGGACAGGGGACTCACCCCTCCACTTT,CATSRGGGTGDSPLHF
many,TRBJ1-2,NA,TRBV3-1,TGTGCCAGCAGTCAACGATTAGGGGGCTACACCTTC,CASSQRLGGYTF
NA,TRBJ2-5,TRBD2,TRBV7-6,TGTGCCAGCAGCTTAGGCGGGAGTCTGAAGACCCAGTACTTC,CASSLGGSLKTQYF
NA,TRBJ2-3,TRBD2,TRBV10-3,TGTGCCATCAGTGAGATTCAAGCGGGGGGGCAAGATACGCAGTATTTT,CAISEIQAGGQDTQYF
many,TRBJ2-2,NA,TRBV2,TGTGCCAGCACCAAGAAGGTCACCGGGGAGCTGTTTTTT,CASTKKVTGELFF
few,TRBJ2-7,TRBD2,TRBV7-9,TGTGCCAGCGATCGGGGGGCCTACGAGCAGTACTTC,CASDRGAYEQYF
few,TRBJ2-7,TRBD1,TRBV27,TGTGCCAGCAGTTTTTCTCGGACAGGGGCCTACGAGCAGTACTTC,CASSFSRTGAYEQYF
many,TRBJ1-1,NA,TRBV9,TGTGCCAGCAGCGTAGCAATGGACACTGAAGCTTTCTTT,CASSVAMDTEAFF
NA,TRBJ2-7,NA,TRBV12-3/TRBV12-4,TGTGCCAGCAGCACCAGGAGTTCTTCCTACGAGCAGTACTTC,CASSTRSSSYEQYF
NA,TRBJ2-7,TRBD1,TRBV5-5,TGTGCCAGCAGATTGCCAGGGGGATCCTACGAGCAGTACTTC,CASRLPGGSYEQYF
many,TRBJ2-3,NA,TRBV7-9,TGTGCCAGCAGCTTAAGTCTCGGCGGGGGCTACACAGATACGCAGTATTTT,CASSLSLGGGYTDTQYF
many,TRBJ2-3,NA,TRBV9,TGTGCCAGCAGCGTATCTAGCACAGATACGCAGTATTTT,CASSVSSTDTQYF